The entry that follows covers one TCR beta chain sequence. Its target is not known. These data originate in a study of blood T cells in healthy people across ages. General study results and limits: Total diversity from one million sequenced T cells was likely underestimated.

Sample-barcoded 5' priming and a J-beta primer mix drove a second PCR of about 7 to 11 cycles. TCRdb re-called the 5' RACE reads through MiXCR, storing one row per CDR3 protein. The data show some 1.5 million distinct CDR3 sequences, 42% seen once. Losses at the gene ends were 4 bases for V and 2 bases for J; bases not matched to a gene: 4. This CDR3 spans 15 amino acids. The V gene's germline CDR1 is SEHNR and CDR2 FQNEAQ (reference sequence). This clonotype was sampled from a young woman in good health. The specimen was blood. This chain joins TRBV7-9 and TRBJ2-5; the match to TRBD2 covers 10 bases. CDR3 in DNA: TGTGCCAGCAGCTCAGCTAGCGGGAGACAAGAGACCCAGTACTTC. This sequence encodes CASSSASGRQETQYF.